Shown below are 30 T cell receptor beta chains from a single sample sequenced in a study of cytomegalovirus exposure and HLA in healthy donors. PCR involved 60 Vbeta and 13 Jbeta primers. Data came from immunoSEQ multiplex PCR; TCRdb stores just in-frame clones and leaves some out. Of approximately 140,000 clones detected, approximately 80% appear once; the ten largest clones hold 1.8%. Sequencing used PBMCs. The origin of the receptors is a middle-aged man in good health and CMV-seronegative.

The chain employs TRBV30 and TRBJ2-5; 8 bases are a match to TRBD2. The V gene end was trimmed by 1 base and the J gene end by 5 bases; junction bases not matched to a gene: 9. The length of the CDR3 is 15 residues. CDR1 GTSNPN and CDR2 SVGIG come from the germline V gene (reference sequence). Written as DNA, the CDR3 is TGTGCCTGGAGTGCCACGAGCGGGAGAGCGGAGACCCAGTACTTC. This encodes CAWSATSGRAETQYF. Variable domain in full (rest from reference TRBV30 and TRBJ2-5): SQTIHQWPATLVQPVGSPLSLECTVEGTSNPNLYWYRQAAGRGLQLLFYSVGIGQISSEVPQNLSASRPQDRQFILSSKKLLLSDSGFYLCAWSATSGRAETQYFGPGTRLLVL.

The genes are TRBV9 and TRBJ1-4; tentatively, D is TRBD1 (5 bases). V shed 2 bases and J shed 2 bases, with 10 bases lying between them. The CDR3 runs 15 residues. CDR1 is SGDLS and CDR2 is YYNGEE in the germline V gene. CDR3 bases: TGTGCCAGCAGCGTCTCAGGGCTGACTAATGAAAAACTGTTTTTT. It is translated as CASSVSGLTNEKLFF.

The CDR3 DNA sequence: TGTGCCAGCAGCCTAGGGACAGTTCCCGGGAACACCATATATTTT. Its translation is CASSLGTVPGNTIYF. V gene TRBV7-9 combines with J gene TRBJ1-3, with 7 bases identical to TRBD1. CDR3 size: 15 residues. Losses at the gene ends were 5 bases for V and 7 bases for J; bases not matched to a gene: 11. Looked up from germline, CDR1 is SEHNR and CDR2 is FQNEAQ (reference sequence).

This chain links TRBV5-1 with TRBJ2-2; TRBD2 might be the D (6 bases). CDR1 and CDR2 from the germline V gene are SGHRS and YFSETQ. The CDR3 totals 16 residues. V was pared by 0 bases and J by 4 bases, with 13 bases between. The CDR3: CASSLEGSGITGELFF. Here the CDR3 DNA reads TGCGCCAGCAGCTTGGAGGGTAGCGGTATCACCGGGGAGCTGTTTTTT.

The gene calls are TRBV25-1 and TRBJ2-7; 7 bases agree with TRBD2. V trimming: 1 base; J trimming: 3 bases; junction bases outside the gene matches: 6. Germline values: CDR1 MGHDK, CDR2 SYGVNS. CDR3 size: 15 residues. Here the CDR3 reads CASSEWGGSLYEQYF. In DNA form, the CDR3 reads TGTGCCAGCAGTGAATGGGGCGGGAGTCTCTACGAGCAGTACTTC.

V usage is TRBV7-9 and J usage is TRBJ2-1; 9 bases fit TRBD1. Germline CDR1 reads SEHNR; CDR2 reads FQNEAQ (reference sequence). V gave up 2 bases and J gave up 5 bases; unmatched junction bases: 7. This CDR3 spans 16 amino acids. In DNA form, the CDR3 reads TGTGCCAGCAGCTTATCTGACAGGGGGAAACACAATGAGCAGTTCTTC. Its protein product is CASSLSDRGKHNEQFF.

This clone was seen only once. The rearrangement joins TRBV25-1 to TRBJ2-3, with 9 bases matching TRBD1. This CDR3 spans 15 amino acids. V was clipped by 5 bases and J by 3 bases; unmatched bases: 6. Germline CDR1 reads MGHDK; CDR2 reads SYGVNS. CDR3 amino acids: CASSSPGTGTDTQYF. The CDR3 region has the DNA TGTGCCAGCAGTTCCCCGGGGACAGGGACAGATACGCAGTATTTT.

The gene calls are TRBV14 and TRBJ2-1; 7 nucleotides align to TRBD2. The CDR3 runs 16 residues. Germline assignment: CDR1 SGHDN and CDR2 FVKESK. Germline trimming cut 5 bases from V and 4 bases from J; bases unmatched to any gene: 11. The CDR3 DNA sequence: TGTGCCAGCAGCTCCCGCCAGCGGGATAGATACAATGAGCAGTTCTTC. Protein sequence: CASSSRQRDRYNEQFF.

CDR3 DNA: TGTGCCAGCAGCATCGACAGGGGCAACTACGAGCAGTACTTC. This codes for CASSIDRGNYEQYF. V and J are TRBV2 and TRBJ2-7; the match to TRBD1 covers 8 bases. This CDR3 has 14 amino acids. J gave up 3 bases and V 6 bases, and 7 bases lay outside the gene matches. Germline-derived CDR1 and CDR2 are SNHLY and FYNNEI.

This clone was seen more than once but under ten times. The V and J genes are TRBV9 and TRBJ1-2, with 7 bases aligning to TRBD1. The trim removed 4 bases at V and 9 bases at J, leaving 6 bases unmatched. The CDR3 has 12 amino acids. Looked up from germline, CDR1 is SGDLS and CDR2 is YYNGEE. This CDR3 is CASSSRQGSYTF. CDR3 bases: TGTGCCAGCAGCTCACGACAGGGAAGCTACACCTTC.

The V gene is TRBV11-2, the J gene TRBJ2-5; D might be TRBD1 (6 bases). V gave up 5 bases and J gave up 1 base, with 14 bases separating them. The CDR3 runs 15 residues. The germline gives CDR1 SGHAT, CDR2 FQNNGV. CDR3 in DNA: TGTGCCAGCAGCCGAAACCCGACAGGCCAAGAGACCCAGTACTTC. This sequence encodes CASSRNPTGQETQYF.

The rearrangement links TRBV27 to TRBJ1-1, with D possibly matching TRBD1 (6 bases). The germline V gene has CDR1 MNHEY and CDR2 SMNVEV (reference sequence). This CDR3 is built from 13 residues. V lost 1 base, J lost 6 bases, and 9 bases lay in between. In DNA, the CDR3 is TGTGCCAGCAGTTTATACAGGGCGCCTGAAGCTTTCTTT. As protein: CASSLYRAPEAFF.

This clone was counted between two and nine times. The rearrangement uses TRBV6-1 and TRBJ2-7, with TRBD1 matching over 7 bases. CDR3 length equals 13 residues. The J segment lost 4 bases and the V segment lost 5 bases, leaving 5 bases of the junction unmatched. Germline-derived CDR1 and CDR2 are MNHNS and SASEGT. CDR3 coding DNA: TGTGCCAGCAGTAGAGACAGGGAATACGAGCAGTACTTC. It codes for CASSRDREYEQYF.

V is TRBV27 and J is TRBJ1-4, with D possibly matching TRBD1 (5 bases). V was cut by 3 bases and J by 7 bases, with 12 bases left in between. Per the germline V gene, CDR1 is MNHEY and CDR2 is SMNVEV (reference sequence). There are 14 residues in the CDR3. CDR3 coding DNA: TGTGCCAGCAGTTTGTTAGGGGCAGGTGAAAAACTGTTTTTT. This codes for CASSLLGAGEKLFF.

The chain links TRBV5-1 to TRBJ2-5, with D possibly matching TRBD2 (5 bases). The assigned J gene may be wrong: the sequence end matches TRBJ2-7 better. CDR1 is SGHRS and CDR2 is YFSETQ in the germline V gene. CDR3 length: 14 amino acids. CDR3 bases: TGCGCCAGCAGCTTGGGGGCAGCGGTCTACGAGCAGTACTTC. It encodes CASSLGAAVYEQYF.

The table lists this clone with a count of one. The chain is built from TRBV28 and TRBJ1-6; 10 bases align to TRBD1. Germline CDR1 is MDHEN and CDR2 is SYDVKM. V lost 3 bases and J lost 9; bases outside the gene matches: 2. The CDR3 runs to 14 residues. CDR3 in amino acids: CASSFRDRGSPLHF. The CDR3 DNA is TGTGCCAGCAGTTTCAGGGACAGGGGTTCACCCCTCCACTTT.

V is TRBV28 and J is TRBJ2-5; maybe TRBD1 (5 bases). The DNA matches TRBJ2-7 better at its end, which makes the J call doubtful. This CDR3 contains 17 residues. In germline, CDR1 is MDHEN, CDR2 SYDVKM. Here the CDR3 reads CASSLLSQLGRSYEQYF. The CDR3 coding sequence is TGTGCCAGCAGTCTCTTATCTCAATTGGGGCGATCCTACGAGCAGTACTTC.

This clone was seen a single time. Relative to the germline gene, one junction end is altered; a read error may explain this. V and J are TRBV18 and TRBJ1-5; TRBD1 might be the D (6 bases). From germline, CDR1 is KGHSH and CDR2 LQKENI. The CDR3 is 14 amino acids. The CDR3 region has the DNA TGTGCCAGCTCACGAGGACAGAGCAATCAGCTCCAGCATTTT. Its protein is CASSRGQSNQLQHF.

This chain links TRBV5-4 with TRBJ2-2, with 8 bases that match TRBD1. After removal of 0 bases from V and 7 bases from J, the junction contained 5 bases not matched to a gene. This CDR3 comprises 15 residues. The V gene's germline CDR1 is SGHNT and CDR2 YYREEE (reference sequence). CDR3 loop: CASSLEQGAGGELFF. The CDR3 DNA is TGTGCCAGCAGCTTGGAGCAGGGGGCTGGCGGGGAGCTGTTTTTT.

CDR3 sequence reads: CASSYQVGYEQYF. CDR3 bases: TGTGCCAGCAGTTACCAGGTTGGCTACGAGCAGTACTTC. The rearrangement uses TRBV6-5 and TRBJ2-7; no clear D gene. The germline CDR1 and CDR2 sequences are MNHEY and SVGAGI. This CDR3 spans 13 amino acids. V was clipped by 2 bases and J by 3 bases, with 8 bases between them.

This chain uses TRBV9 with TRBJ2-7; no clear D. This CDR3 contains 14 residues. Germline CDR1 is SGDLS and CDR2 is YYNGEE. The ends were cut back, 0 bases at V and 0 bases at J, with 7 bases in the middle. CDR3 in amino acids: CASSVATGSYEQYF. In nucleotides, the CDR3 is TGTGCCAGCAGCGTAGCCACGGGCTCCTACGAGCAGTACTTC.

The chain combines TRBV2 with TRBJ2-7; 8 bases align to TRBD1. The CDR3 is 14 amino acids. V lost 5 bases, J lost 0 bases, and 3 bases stayed unmatched. Looked up from germline, CDR1 is SNHLY and CDR2 is FYNNEI. CDR3 amino acids: CASSSDRASYEQYF. CDR3 DNA sequence: TGTGCCAGCAGTTCGGACAGGGCCTCCTACGAGCAGTACTTC.

In its sample, this clone was seen a few times. This chain's CDR3 is CASSLKGGVYEQYF. The CDR3 bases are TGCGCCAGCAGCCTCAAGGGGGGGGTCTACGAGCAGTACTTC. This sequence joins TRBV4-1 and TRBJ2-5, with D maybe TRBD2 (7 bases). The last part of the DNA fits TRBJ2-7 better; the J call may be wrong. Germline values: CDR1 MGHRA, CDR2 YSYEKL. This CDR3 contains 14 residues.

This clone was seen just once. This chain joins TRBV25-1 and TRBJ1-6, with TRBD1 identical over 9 bases. The CDR3 is 14 amino acids. Germline CDR1 MGHDK, CDR2 SYGVNS. The trim removed 4 bases at V and 6 bases at J, leaving 1 base unmatched. The CDR3 loop is CASSGDRANSPLHF. Here the CDR3 DNA reads TGTGCCAGCAGTGGGGACAGGGCTAATTCACCCCTCCACTTT. Variable domain in full (rest from reference TRBV25-1 and TRBJ1-6): EADIYQTPRYLVIGTGKKITLECSQTMGHDKMYWYQQDPGMELHLIHYSYGVNSTEKGDLSSESTVSRIRTEHFPLTLESARPSHTSQYLCASSGDRANSPLHFGNGTRLTVT.

J is TRBJ2-7 and V is TRBV27; 7 bases match TRBD1. Germline CDR1 and CDR2: MNHEY and SMNVEV (reference sequence). This CDR3 contains 15 residues. V was clipped by 4 bases and J by 3 bases; unmatched bases: 9. The CDR3 region is CASSSRQGLLYEQYF. CDR3 in DNA: TGTGCCAGCAGTTCCCGACAGGGCCTTCTCTACGAGCAGTACTTC.

V is TRBV28 and J is TRBJ2-7; tentative D call: TRBD2 (5 bases). The ends were cut back, 7 bases at V and 2 bases at J, with 18 bases in the middle. This CDR3 has 15 residues. Germline-derived CDR1 and CDR2 are MDHEN and SYDVKM. The CDR3 DNA follows: TGTGCCAGCACCCCCGAGAGGGAGCTAGCCTACGAGCAGTACTTC. It encodes CASTPERELAYEQYF.

This chain joins TRBV10-3 and TRBJ2-2; D is ambiguous. The V gene's germline CDR1 is ENHRY and CDR2 SYGVKD. Trimming removed 4 bases at V and 3 bases at J, with 3 bases between. The CDR3 extends over 12 amino acids. The CDR3 loop is CAISVDTGELFF. CDR3 in DNA: TGTGCCATCAGTGTAGACACCGGGGAGCTGTTTTTT.

This clone was counted only a few times. The rearrangement uses TRBV10-3 and TRBJ1-2; D is undetermined. The germline V and J ends were trimmed by 0 bases and 4 bases, with 12 bases remaining between them. In germline, CDR1 is ENHRY, CDR2 SYGVKD. This CDR3 spans 15 amino acids. CDR3 coding DNA: TGTGCCATCAGTGAGTCTAGGGAGACTAGCTATGGCTACACCTTC. Translating gives CAISESRETSYGYTF.

In its sample, this clone was seen a few times. The V call is TRBV13, the J call TRBJ2-7; TRBD2 might be the D (7 bases). The CDR3 runs 13 residues. V lost 6 bases and J 6 bases, leaving 15 bases between the germline ends. Germline lookup yields CDR1 PRHDT and CDR2 FYEKMQ (reference sequence). DNA of the CDR3: TGTGCCAGCAGTCCCCCGGGGGGCGGCGAGCAGTACTTC. This sequence encodes CASSPPGGGEQYF.

The CDR3 is CASSKVTGQGKSNEKLFF. The CDR3, as DNA: TGTGCCAGCAGCAAAGTGACGGGACAGGGGAAGAGTAATGAAAAACTGTTTTTT. The V gene is TRBV21-1, the J gene TRBJ1-4; TRBD1, as called in the table, went unchecked against the DNA. TRBV21-1 is a pseudogene locus. The length of the CDR3 is 18 residues.